The 23 T cell receptor beta chains in this list originate from one sample, sequenced in a study of OX40 agonist ivuxolimab in advanced cancers. Libraries were prepared by immunoSEQ multiplex PCR; TCRdb keeps only in-frame clonotypes and omits some of them. The sample includes tens of thousands of clones, 81% seen only once; the top ten take about a fifth. Sequenced here: CD4+ or CD8+ T cells sorted from blood, sampled in a trial of the OX40 agonist ivuxolimab. The source is an adult with an advanced solid tumor such as melanoma, head and neck, liver or kidney cancer.

This sequence joins TRBV5-8 and TRBJ2-7; no firm D call. Germline V gene lookup returns CDR1 SGHTS and CDR2 YDEGEE. CDR3 length equals 11 residues. V was cut by 4 bases and J by 2 bases, with 4 bases left in between. CDR3 residues: CASSPAYEQYF. The CDR3 coding sequence is TGTGCCAGCAGCCCGGCCTACGAGCAGTACTTC.

The chain is built from TRBV7-6 and TRBJ2-2; D is ambiguous. Trimming took 5 bases from V and 7 from J, leaving 14 bases between them. Germline V lookup: CDR1 SGHVS, CDR2 FNYEAQ. The CDR3 spans 14 residues. CDR3 nucleotides: TGTGCCAGCAGCCCCAGGATAGGAGTCGGGGAGCTGTTTTTT. Translating it yields CASSPRIGVGELFF.

This clone showed up just once. J is TRBJ2-5 and V is TRBV18; D is perhaps TRBD1 (5 bases). With the DNA end fitting TRBJ2-7 better, the J assignment may be wrong. The V gene's germline CDR1 is KGHSH and CDR2 LQKENI. The CDR3 contains 14 residues. The CDR3 DNA reads as TGTGCCAGCTCACCACGGCAGGGTGTATACGAGCAGTACTTC. This codes for CASSPRQGVYEQYF.

The chain recombines TRBV7-2 with TRBJ2-1, with 11 bases matching TRBD2. V lost 1 base to trimming and J lost 1 base; unmatched junction nucleotides: 9. Germline CDR1 reads SGHTA; CDR2 reads FQGNSA. The length of the CDR3 is 19 residues. The CDR3 nucleotides read TGTGCCAGCAGCTTAGTCGGTAGCGGGAGGGCCAAATCCTACAATGAGCAGTTCTTC. This translates into CASSLVGSGRAKSYNEQFF.

The genes are TRBV28 and TRBJ2-5; 8 nucleotides agree with TRBD2. CDR1 and CDR2 from the germline V gene are MDHEN and SYDVKM. The J segment lost 5 bases and the V segment lost 6 bases, leaving 8 bases of the junction unmatched. The CDR3 length is 14 residues. CDR3 sequence (DNA): TGTGCCAGCAGGGTTCGGGGGGGCCTCGAGACCCAGTACTTC. Translated: CASRVRGGLETQYF.

Remarks on this clone: One end of the junction is discordant with germline, which a read error may explain. The gene calls are TRBV6-1 and TRBJ2-7; D is possibly TRBD1 or TRBD2 (6 bases each). This CDR3 is built from 11 residues. CDR1 MNHNS and CDR2 SASEGT come from the germline V gene. CDR3 in amino acids: CAAGGTTPGDF. The DNA of the CDR3 is TGTGCCGCCGGGGGCACCACCCCGGGAGACTTC.

This clone was detected only a few times. The rearrangement uses TRBV18 and TRBJ1-1, with D possibly being TRBD1 (5 bases). Looked up from germline, CDR1 is KGHSH and CDR2 is LQKENI. The germline V and J ends were trimmed by 2 bases and 2 bases, with 12 bases remaining between them. The CDR3 sequence is 15 residues long. CDR3 protein: CASSPGAQGNTEAFF. The DNA of the CDR3 is TGTGCCAGCTCACCAGGGGCTCAGGGTAACACTGAAGCTTTCTTT.

The chain employs TRBV18 and TRBJ1-2; TRBD1 agrees at 8 bases. With 3 bases clipped from V and 5 bases from J, the junction kept 8 bases outside the gene matches. The CDR3 is 15 residues long. In germline, CDR1 is KGHSH, CDR2 LQKENI. The CDR3 DNA reads TGTGCCAGCTCACCGGGGAACCAGGGGGCTTATGGCTACACCTTC. This sequence encodes CASSPGNQGAYGYTF.

This clone was detected once. The chain uses TRBV28 and TRBJ1-3; 9 nucleotides align to TRBD1. The germline gives CDR1 MDHEN, CDR2 SYDVKM. V lost 2 bases to trimming and J lost 5 bases; unmatched junction nucleotides: 7. CDR3 size: 16 residues. The DNA of the CDR3 is TGTGCCAGCAGTTTACCCGGGACAGGGAATAGAAACACCATATATTTT. It encodes CASSLPGTGNRNTIYF.

The chain couples TRBV11-2 to TRBJ1-3; no definite D call. CDR3 length: 17 residues. Germline CDR1 is SGHAT and CDR2 is FQNNGV. V lost 6 bases and J lost 0, with 18 bases in between. The CDR3 nucleotides are TGTGCCAGCAGGGCCCTTTTTGGACGCAGCTCTGGAAACACCATATATTTT. It translates to CASRALFGRSSGNTIYF. Together with reference TRBV11-2 and TRBJ1-3, the CDR3 gives the full variable domain: EAGVAQSPRYKIIEKRQSVAFWCNPISGHATLYWYQQILGQGPKLLIQFQNNGVVDDSQLPKDRFSAERLKGVDSTLKIQPAKLEDSAVYLCASRALFGRSSGNTIYFGEGSWLTVV.

This chain joins TRBV4-2 and TRBJ2-5, with 11 bases matching TRBD2. The germline V gene encodes CDR1 LGHNA and CDR2 YNFKEQ. This CDR3 is 18 amino acids long. V dropped 2 bases and J dropped 5; count of bases not matched to a gene: 13. The CDR3 DNA follows: TGTGCCAGCAGCCAATGGGGGCGTACTAGCGGGGGTTCGGAGACCCAGTACTTC. It is translated as CASSQWGRTSGGSETQYF.

This clone showed up just once. The rearrangement uses TRBV30 and TRBJ1-4; D remains ambiguous. In germline, CDR1 is GTSNPN, CDR2 SVGIG (reference sequence). Deletions cut 5 bases from V and 3 bases from J, with 13 bases between. CDR3 size: 14 residues. Written as DNA, the CDR3 is TGTGCCTGGGGCCGTCGGCCGGCTAATGAAAAACTGTTTTTT. Its protein is CAWGRRPANEKLFF.

CDR3: CASSLDREHEQYF. The CDR3 DNA is TGTGCCAGCAGCCTCGACAGGGAACACGAGCAGTACTTC. The chain has TRBV11-3 and TRBJ2-7; TRBD1 matches at 7 bases. The CDR3 is 13 residues long. CDR1 and CDR2 (germline): SGHNT, YENEEA. Trimming removed 5 bases from V and 5 bases from J; junction bases left unmatched: 6. Full variable domain (remainder filled in from reference TRBV11-3 and TRBJ2-7): EAGVVQSPRYKIIEKKQPVAFWCNPISGHNTLYWYLQNLGQGPELLIRYENEEAVDDSQLPKDRFSAERLKGVDSTLKIQPAELGDSAVYLCASSLDREHEQYFGPGTRLTVT.

This chain connects TRBV9 to TRBJ1-2; a weak D match, TRBD1 (6 bases). The CDR3 covers 17 residues. V was pared by 4 bases and J by 2 bases, with 21 bases between. Germline CDR1 SGDLS, CDR2 YYNGEE. The CDR3 loop reads CASSQRGGGDANYGYTF. CDR3 sequence (DNA): TGTGCCAGCAGCCAGCGGGGAGGGGGGGATGCGAACTATGGCTACACCTTC.

The V call is TRBV5-1, the J call TRBJ2-1; 13 bases match TRBD2. The CDR3 covers 16 residues. V was pared by 4 bases and J by 8 bases, with 9 bases of the junction left unmatched. Germline-derived CDR1 and CDR2 are SGHRS and YFSETQ. CDR3 in DNA: TGCGCCAGCAGCCCAGCCGGGACTAGCGGGATATATGAGCAGTTCTTC. Encoded protein: CASSPAGTSGIYEQFF.

This clone has a single count. The rearrangement joins TRBV7-9 to TRBJ1-1, with D uncertain. V was pared by 5 bases and J by 3 bases, with 10 bases between. The CDR3 consists of 13 residues. Germline V gives CDR1 SEHNR, CDR2 FQNEAQ (reference sequence). This CDR3 reads CASSAEGYTEAFF. The CDR3 region has the DNA TGTGCCAGCAGCGCTGAGGGATACACTGAAGCTTTCTTT.

The V and J genes are TRBV7-2 and TRBJ1-1; D unclear. V was shortened by 7 bases and J by 0 bases, with 12 bases between the two germline ends. Germline V gene sequence: CDR1 SGHTA, CDR2 FQGNSA. The CDR3 extends over 14 amino acids. The CDR3 here is CASTVGRLNTEAFF. CDR3 in DNA: TGTGCCAGCACCGTCGGACGGCTGAACACTGAAGCTTTCTTT.

The gene calls are TRBV7-2 and TRBJ1-1, with D possibly being TRBD1 (5 bases). The germline V gene has CDR1 SGHTA and CDR2 FQGNSA. The CDR3 is 17 amino acids. V lost 1 base and J 4 bases, leaving 19 bases between the germline ends. The CDR3 here is CASSLEARGPLGTEAFF. The CDR3 DNA follows: TGTGCCAGCAGCTTAGAGGCACGGGGCCCTTTGGGCACTGAAGCTTTCTTT.

In this sample, this clone turned up a few times. The chain is built from TRBV29-1 and TRBJ2-3; D is undetermined. Germline-derived CDR1 and CDR2 are SQVTM and ANQGSEA. The V end lost 8 bases, the J end lost 2 bases, and 8 bases lay between the germline ends. There are 11 residues in the CDR3. CDR3 loop: CSSGPTDTQYF. The CDR3 region has the DNA TGCAGCAGTGGTCCCACAGATACGCAGTATTTT.

The gene calls are TRBV18 and TRBJ1-2; 10 bases agree with TRBD1. The V and J ends lost 3 bases and 6 bases, in that order; junction bases with no gene match: 1. The CDR3 loop spans 13 amino acids. Germline assignment: CDR1 KGHSH and CDR2 LQKENI. CDR3 nucleotides: TGTGCCAGCTCACCGGGACAGGGGCATGGCTACACCTTC. Translation gives CASSPGQGHGYTF.

The chain couples TRBV9 to TRBJ1-2; D is unclear. Germline CDR1 is SGDLS and CDR2 is YYNGEE. The CDR3 totals 15 residues. V was pared by 6 bases and J by 4 bases, with 19 bases between. The DNA for the CDR3 is TGTGCCAGCACGCTGGGCAGAGCCGCCGTCTATGGCTACACCTTC. It translates to CASTLGRAAVYGYTF.

The chain couples TRBV21-1 to TRBJ1-5; TRBD1, the table's D call, lacks a check against the DNA. TRBV21-1 is designated a pseudogene. The CDR3 length is 13 residues. The CDR3 here is CASSKKGWGPQHF. DNA for the CDR3: TGTGCCAGCAGCAAAAAGGGGTGGGGGCCCCAGCATTTT.

The chain links TRBV5-5 to TRBJ2-2, with 7 positions matching TRBD2. V lost 1 base and J lost 1; bases outside the gene matches: 1. The CDR3 sequence is 15 residues long. From germline, CDR1 is SGHKS and CDR2 YYEKEE (reference sequence). The CDR3 DNA reads TGTGCCAGCAGCTTGAAGCGGGAGAACACCGGGGAGCTGTTTTTT. Its protein product is CASSLKRENTGELFF.